A selection of T cell receptor beta chains follows, all from one sample in a study of OX40 agonist ivuxolimab in advanced cancers. The table came from immunoSEQ multiplex PCR; TCRdb's copy has only in-frame clones and leaves some out. The sample has 61,000 or so clones, 80% to 85% seen once. Source: CD4+ or CD8+ T cells sorted from blood, taken in a trial of the OX40 agonist ivuxolimab. The receptors were gathered from an adult with an advanced solid tumor such as melanoma, head and neck, liver or kidney cancer. CDR3s include the opening cysteine and the closing phenylalanine or tryptophan. The D gene is left open where the match is weak. Clone size is stated in some rows and not others, as once, few, many or a class when expanded.

D gene	V gene	clone size	J gene	CDR3 protein	CDR3 DNA
.	TRBV7-3	.	TRBJ1-5	CASRSGTQPQHF	TGTGCCAGCAGGTCAGGGACTCAGCCCCAGCATTTT
TRBD2	TRBV5-1	.	TRBJ2-7	CASSLALAGAYEQYF	TGCGCCAGCAGCTTGGCCCTAGCGGGGGCCTACGAGCAGTACTTC
TRBD1	TRBV5-4	few	TRBJ2-2	CASSRQGDAGELFF	TGTGCCAGCAGCCGTCAGGGGGACGCCGGGGAGCTGTTTTTT
.	TRBV11-1	.	TRBJ1-2	CASSLALGDDYGYTF	TGTGCCAGCAGCTTAGCGTTGGGAGACGATTATGGCTACACCTTC
TRBD1	TRBV28	.	TRBJ2-3	CASSNRDSDTQYF	TGTGCCAGCAGCAACCGGGACAGCGATACGCAGTATTTT
TRBD1	TRBV2	.	TRBJ1-3	CASSPDRAGNTIYF	TGTGCCAGCAGTCCGGACAGGGCCGGAAACACCATATATTTT
TRBD1	TRBV7-2	.	TRBJ1-5	CASSLGQGVSQPQHF	TGTGCCAGCAGCTTGGGGCAGGGGGTCAGTCAGCCCCAGCATTTT
.	TRBV15	.	TRBJ1-3	CATSRVSDGNTIYF	TGTGCCACCAGCAGAGTGTCAGATGGAAACACCATATATTTT
TRBD1	TRBV11-1	.	TRBJ2-1	CASKYRRTGDYNEQFF	TGTGCCAGCAAGTATCGAAGGACAGGGGATTACAATGAGCAGTTCTTC
TRBD1	TRBV10-3	.	TRBJ2-3	CAGSVGRGRRDTQYF	TGTGCCGGTTCAGTGGGCAGGGGGCGAAGAGATACGCAGTATTTT
.	TRBV11-2	.	TRBJ2-7	CASSLLGLSYEQYF	TGTGCCAGCAGCTTACTGGGACTTTCCTACGAGCAGTACTTC
.	TRBV27	.	TRBJ2-3	CASSLFSLASTDTQYF	TGTGCCAGCAGTTTATTCTCCCTCGCTAGCACAGATACGCAGTATTTT
TRBD2	TRBV30	.	TRBJ2-3	CAWSRGGGDTDTQYF	TGTGCCTGGAGCCGAGGCGGGGGTGACACAGATACGCAGTATTTT
.	TRBV5-1	.	TRBJ1-6	CASSPGHNSPLHF	TGCGCCAGCAGCCCCGGACATAATTCACCCCTCCACTTT
.	TRBV25-1	.	TRBJ2-3	CASSGSLSTDTQYF	TGTGCCAGCAGCGGTTCACTGAGCACAGATACGCAGTATTTT
.	TRBV5-1	.	TRBJ1-2	CASSLTRGYGYTF	TGCGCCAGCAGCCTAACAAGGGGGTACGGCTACACCTTC